Below, one T cell receptor beta chain is given with its context. Its antigen is still unknown. Per germline, CDR1 LNHDA and CDR2 SQIVND (reference sequence). CDR3 length: 13 residues. Trimming stripped 1 base from V and 7 bases from J, with 10 bases between. Both 60 Vbeta primers and 13 Jbeta primers went into the PCR. Profiled with immunoSEQ multiplex PCR; TCRdb holds only in-frame clones, not every one. The sample has under 130,000 clones, around 77% seen once. This record comes from a study of cytomegalovirus exposure and HLA in healthy donors. Study-level background: An early data release held tens of millions of unique TCRs from HLA-typed donors. Study-wide points: In a later analysis, V- and J-gene trimming of beta chains associated with a DCLRE1C missense variant, replicated independently. Differences between HLA loci emerged in a later analysis of TCR association rates, with DRB1 most and HLA-C fewest.

Sequenced: PBMCs. J is TRBJ1-2 and V is TRBV19, with a possible D match to TRBD1 (5 bases). The source of this sequence is a woman between 40 and 55 years old in good health and CMV-seropositive. The DNA for the CDR3 is TGTGCCAGTAGTATAGGCGGGGCTGGTGGCTACACCTTC. Amino acids: CASSIGGAGGYTF.